This T cell receptor (beta chain) was captured by sequencing in a study of shared clonotypes between healthy human individuals. Per the germline V gene, CDR1 is GTSNPN and CDR2 is SVGIG (reference sequence). Trimming cost V 0 bases and J 8 bases; bases outside gene matches: 4. This CDR3 is built from 15 residues. The method was immunoSEQ multiplex PCR; TCRdb's version includes in-frame clones alone and lacks a portion of them. The sample includes roughly 2,500,000 clones, approximately 93% of them seen just once. Material for sequencing was naive CD4+ T cells from PBMCs. Subset reported: CD45RA+ positively selected. The rearrangement joins TRBV30 to TRBJ2-1; 13 nucleotides align to TRBD2. This sequence originates from a man younger than 35 in good health. Some clones in this sample may be carry-over from other donors' samples. CDR3 loop: CAWSVTSGRGHEQFF. The CDR3 DNA is TGTGCCTGGAGTGTAACTAGCGGGAGGGGACATGAGCAGTTCTTC.